This T cell receptor (beta chain) derives from a study of blood T cell repertoires in COVID-19. Study as a whole: From the United States, Italy and Spain came samples of acute and convalescent COVID-19. From T cells, B-cell-depleted T cells, or PBMCs came the material, which was cDNA or gDNA.

Trimming cost V 5 bases and J 8 bases, with 12 bases left between them. Germline V lookup: CDR1 MNHEY, CDR2 SVGEGT. The CDR3 is made up of 12 amino acids. The authors' processing: Cell counts per sample came from amplifying reference gene primers. TCRdb keeps only in-frame clones here, not all; method: immunoSEQ multiplex PCR. Clone size and the V and J calls come from that table; the DNA yielded D and trimming. The sample yields some 120,000 clones, roughly 90% seen once. Patients of the Seattle cohort, enrolled during active infection, were followed longitudinally. The source is a man aged 55 to 69 with COVID-19, enrolled during active disease. Sequences were obtained from peripheral blood. The rearrangement joins TRBV6-2 or TRBV6-3 to TRBJ1-2; weak D call: TRBD1 (6 bases). The DNA of the CDR3 is TGTGCCAGCAGTCCGCGGACAGCAGGCTACACCTTC. As protein: CASSPRTAGYTF.